This T cell receptor beta chain appears in the sequencing data of a study of identical twins. Study-wide results and caveats: While abundant cord blood beta clonotypes carried fewer insertions, memory repertoires showed no such pattern.

Regarding this clonotype: Antigen unknown.

TCRdb redid the calling of the 5' RACE reads with MiXCR, one entry per CDR3 protein. The sample includes hundreds of thousands of distinct CDR3 sequences, roughly 9% of them seen just once. These data were likewise used in another study, on yellow fever vaccine responses in identical twins.

The sequencing input was CD8+ T cells sorted from blood. The source of this sequence is a woman under 30 in good health.

In nucleotides, the CDR3 is TGTGCCAGCAGACAACAGGGGACCGGGGAGCTGTTTTTT. Encoded protein: CASRQQGTGELFF. This rearrangement joins TRBV7-9 to TRBJ2-2, with 7 bases lining up with TRBD1. With 6 bases clipped from V and 5 bases from J, the junction kept 3 bases outside the gene matches. Germline V gene data show CDR1 as SEHNR and CDR2 as FQNEAQ (reference sequence). This CDR3 has 13 residues. Full variable domain (remainder filled in from reference TRBV7-9 and TRBJ2-2): DTGVSQNPRHKITKRGQNVTFRCDPISEHNRLYWYRQTLGQGPEFLTYFQNEAQLEKSRLLSDRFSAERPKGSFSTLEIQRTEQGDSAMYLCASRQQGTGELFFGEGSRLTVL.